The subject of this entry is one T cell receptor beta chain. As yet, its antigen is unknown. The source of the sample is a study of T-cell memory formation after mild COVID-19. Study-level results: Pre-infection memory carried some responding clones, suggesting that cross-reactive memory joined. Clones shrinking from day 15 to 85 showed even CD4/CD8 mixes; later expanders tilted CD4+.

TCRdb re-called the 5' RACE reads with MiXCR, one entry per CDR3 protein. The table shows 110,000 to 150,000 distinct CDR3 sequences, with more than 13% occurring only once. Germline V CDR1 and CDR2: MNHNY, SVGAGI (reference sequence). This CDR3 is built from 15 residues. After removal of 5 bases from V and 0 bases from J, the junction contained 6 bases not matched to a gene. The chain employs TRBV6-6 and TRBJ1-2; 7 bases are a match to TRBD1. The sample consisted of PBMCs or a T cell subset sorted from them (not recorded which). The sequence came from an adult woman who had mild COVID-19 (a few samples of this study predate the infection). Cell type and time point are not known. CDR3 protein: CASSHTTGANYGYTF. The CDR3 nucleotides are TGTGCCAGCAGTCACACCACAGGGGCTAACTATGGCTACACCTTC.